These 10 T cell receptor beta chains originate from one sample sequenced in a study of T-cell reconstitution after alpha-beta-depleted transplantation in children. Unique molecular identifiers were used to barcode this TCRbeta library. One entry per CDR3 protein, called by TCRdb with MiXCR from the PCR reads. The table shows fewer than 550,000 distinct CDR3 sequences, with roughly 10% occurring only once. The sequencing used PBMCs from the stem cell graft donor, collected from the stem cell graft. The receptors originated from a human donor who donated a stem cell graft to a child with acute myeloid leukemia.

The J gene is TRBJ2-4, the V gene TRBV6-5, with a tentative D call TRBD2 (6 bases). The V end lost 0 bases, the J end lost 4 bases, and 22 bases lay between the germline ends. Germline-derived CDR1 and CDR2 are MNHEY and SVGAGI. The CDR3 is 19 amino acids. In DNA, the CDR3 is TGTGCCAGCAGTTACTCGATGGGGGGACCGAACTTTGGTAAAAACATTCAGTACTTC. It encodes CASSYSMGGPNFGKNIQYF.

The sample holds a few counts of this clonotype. The chain links TRBV27 to TRBJ2-2; D possibly corresponds to TRBD2 (6 bases). Trimming stripped 3 bases from V and 0 bases from J, with 11 bases between. Germline CDR1 and CDR2: MNHEY and SMNVEV (reference sequence). The CDR3 has 16 amino acids. CDR3 loop: CASSFLGGSNTGELFF. DNA for the CDR3: TGTGCCAGCAGTTTCCTCGGGGGTTCGAACACCGGGGAGCTGTTTTTT.

The chain joins TRBV19 to TRBJ2-7; 7 bases match TRBD2. Losses at the gene ends were 2 bases for V and 3 bases for J; bases not matched to a gene: 13. The CDR3 extends over 17 amino acids. In germline, CDR1 is LNHDA, CDR2 SQIVND (reference sequence). The CDR3 here is CASSISAGEEGFYEQYF. DNA of the CDR3: TGTGCCAGTAGTATATCTGCGGGAGAGGAAGGATTCTACGAGCAGTACTTC. Filled out from reference TRBV19 and TRBJ2-7, the complete variable domain reads DGGITQSPKYLFRKEGQNVTLSCEQNLNHDAMYWYRQDPGQGLRLIYYSQIVNDFQKGDIAEGYSVSREKKESFPLTVTSAQKNPTAFYLCASSISAGEEGFYEQYFGPGTRLTVT.

This chain uses TRBV7-9 with TRBJ2-3, with 8 bases lining up with TRBD1. The CDR3 is 15 amino acids. Germline trimming cut 6 bases from V and 1 base from J; bases unmatched to any gene: 6. The germline V gene has CDR1 SEHNR and CDR2 FQNEAQ (reference sequence). The CDR3 DNA is TGTGCCAGCAGTCCAGGGGGCGGAGGCACAGATACGCAGTATTTT. Protein: CASSPGGGGTDTQYF.

This chain links TRBV5-1 with TRBJ2-5; D ambiguous. Germline loops: CDR1 SGHRS, CDR2 YFSETQ. V was trimmed by 1 base and J by 4 bases, leaving 8 bases between them. CDR3 length equals 13 residues. Here the CDR3 reads CASSLLSAETQYF. The CDR3, as DNA: TGCGCCAGCAGCTTGTTGTCGGCAGAGACCCAGTACTTC.

The chain employs TRBV7-9 and TRBJ2-2; the match to TRBD1 covers 10 bases. Germline V gives CDR1 SEHNR, CDR2 FQNEAQ (reference sequence). CDR3 length: 16 amino acids. V gave up 3 bases and J gave up 2 bases; unmatched junction bases: 3. The CDR3 is CASSLRTGGNTGELFF. The CDR3 DNA reads as TGTGCCAGCAGCTTGCGGACAGGGGGAAACACCGGGGAGCTGTTTTTT.

This clonotype was counted a few times. The genes are TRBV3-1 and TRBJ1-6; no definite D call. The length of the CDR3 is 16 residues. Trimming pared 4 bases from V and 0 bases from J, leaving 10 bases between. CDR1 and CDR2 (germline): LGHDT, YNNKEL (reference sequence). CDR3 region: CASSLVTSSYNSPLHF. In DNA form, the CDR3 reads TGTGCCAGCAGCCTAGTGACAAGCTCCTATAATTCACCCCTCCACTTT.

This clonotype was counted ten times or more. The chain carries TRBV27 and TRBJ2-3; 8 bases are shared with TRBD1. The CDR3 spans 16 residues. CDR1 is MNHEY, CDR2 SMNVEV, per germline (reference sequence). Germline trimming cut 2 bases from V and 1 base from J; bases unmatched to any gene: 5. CDR3 nucleotides: TGTGCCAGCAGTTTAATCCCGGGACAGGGCACAGATACGCAGTATTTT. Its translation: CASSLIPGQGTDTQYF.

The chain uses TRBV7-9 and TRBJ2-5; possibly TRBD1 for D (5 bases). Germline V gives CDR1 SEHNR, CDR2 FQNEAQ (reference sequence). CDR3 length: 14 amino acids. The V gene lost 2 bases and the J gene lost 1 base, with 8 bases spanning the gap. This chain's CDR3 is CASSLWGIQETQYF. The CDR3 DNA follows: TGTGCCAGCAGCTTATGGGGCATCCAAGAGACCCAGTACTTC.

This chain uses TRBV7-2 with TRBJ1-4; possible D gene TRBD1, 5 bases. CDR3 length: 15 residues. V lost 4 bases and J 5 bases, leaving 14 bases between the germline ends. Per the germline V gene, CDR1 is SGHTA and CDR2 is FQGNSA. The CDR3 here is CASSSGSGENEKLFF. The CDR3 coding sequence is TGTGCCAGCAGCTCAGGGTCAGGTGAAAATGAAAAACTGTTTTTT.